One and the same sample provided the 22 T cell receptor beta chains below, sequenced in a study of T-cell reconstitution after alpha-beta-depleted transplantation in children listed by TCRdb under 2016. The library relied on PCR. Sequenced using an Illumina HiSeq 2500. Molecular barcoding was employed in the preparation of TCR libraries, with unique molecular identifiers being used to normalize TCRbeta repertoire quantification. Clones were called with MiXCR by TCRdb after fastp trimmed the public reads at Q25, and only in-frame beta chains were retained. Here each entry gathers all rows of one CDR3 protein and keeps the most common genes and DNA. The sample has hundreds of thousands of distinct CDR3 sequences on record, approximately 9.5% of them singletons. Around 6.2% of the sample lies in the top ten. The specimen was PBMCs from the stem cell graft donor, collected from the stem cell graft. The receptors were gathered from a human donor who donated a stem cell graft to a child with acute lymphoblastic leukemia.

The sample holds many counts of this clonotype. The rearrangement uses TRBV7-6 and TRBJ2-7, with 7 positions matching TRBD1. The germline CDR1 and CDR2 sequences are SGHVS and FNYEAQ. This CDR3 spans 15 amino acids. V shed 4 bases and J 6 bases; nucleotides not matched to a gene: 12. CDR3 amino acids: CASSSTGVVFGEQYF. For the CDR3, the DNA is TGTGCCAGCAGCTCCACAGGGGTTGTGTTTGGCGAGCAGTACTTC.

At least ten counts were recorded for this clonotype. This sequence joins TRBV20-1 and TRBJ1-1; D is perhaps TRBD1 (6 bases). V was shortened by 1 base and J by 7 bases, with 25 bases between the two germline ends. The CDR3 totals 17 residues. Germline V gene sequence: CDR1 DFQATT, CDR2 SNEGSKA (reference sequence). CDR3 coding DNA: TGCAGTGCTAGAGCTGCGGAAAGAGGACAGAGGTACCTTGAAGCTTTCTTT. It specifies CSARAAERGQRYLEAFF.

The sample holds a few counts of this clonotype. The chain carries TRBV12-3 or TRBV12-4 and TRBJ1-1, with TRBD1 matching 7 bases. Trimming removed 1 base from V and 5 bases from J; junction bases left unmatched: 10. This CDR3 is built from 16 residues. The DNA for the CDR3 is TGTGCCAGCAGTTTAGTGACAGGGCCGTTGGGGACTGAAGCTTTCTTT. This gives the protein CASSLVTGPLGTEAFF.

The V and J genes are TRBV9 and TRBJ2-5; D remains unclear. Germline CDR1 SGDLS, CDR2 YYNGEE. The CDR3 spans 14 residues. V lost 0 bases and J 1 base, leaving 7 bases between the germline ends. The DNA for the CDR3 is TGTGCCAGCAGCGTAGCCGTTAGCCAAGAGACCCAGTACTTC. Its translation is CASSVAVSQETQYF. Full variable domain (outside the CDR3, taken from reference TRBV9 and TRBJ2-5): DSGVTQTPKHLITATGQRVTLRCSPRSGDLSVYWYQQSLDQGLQFLIQYYNGEERAKGNILERFSAQQFPDLHSELNLSSLELGDSALYFCASSVAVSQETQYFGPGTRLLVL.

This chain uses TRBV5-1 with TRBJ1-2, with 7 bases fitting TRBD1. CDR1 and CDR2 from the germline V gene are SGHRS and YFSETQ. V shed 0 bases and J 4 bases; nucleotides not matched to a gene: 3. The CDR3 sequence is 14 residues long. The CDR3, as DNA: TGCGCCAGCAGCTTGGAAGGGACAGCCTATGGCTACACCTTC. Translated: CASSLEGTAYGYTF.

This clonotype was counted a few times. The chain has TRBV12-3 or TRBV12-4 and TRBJ2-1, with 10 bases aligning to TRBD2. The CDR3 loop spans 15 amino acids. The V and J ends lost 5 bases and 9 bases, in that order; junction bases with no gene match: 10. The DNA of the CDR3 is TGTGCCAGCAGTACCTATGTAGCGGGGGGATTTGAGCAGTTCTTC. Translation: CASSTYVAGGFEQFF.

The rearrangement links TRBV19 to TRBJ1-2; tentatively, D is TRBD1 (5 bases). The CDR3 length is 18 residues. Trimming took 3 bases from V and 4 from J, leaving 24 bases between them. Germline assignment: CDR1 LNHDA and CDR2 SQIVND (reference sequence). As DNA, the CDR3 is TGTGCCAGTAGTATTAGCCCCCTGGGCAGGGCGACTATCTATGGCTACACCTTC. The encoded protein is CASSISPLGRATIYGYTF.

This clonotype was observed at least ten times. The rearrangement links TRBV12-3 or TRBV12-4 to TRBJ1-2; TRBD1 agrees at 7 bases. The V and J ends lost 3 bases and 7 bases, in that order; junction bases with no gene match: 8. The CDR3 extends over 14 amino acids. The DNA for the CDR3 is TGTGCCAGCAGTTTTAACAGGGGAGGTGGTGGCTACACCTTC. Its protein is CASSFNRGGGGYTF.

The CDR3 nucleotides read TGTGCCAGCAGTTTAAGACAGGGAGAAAGGACCTACGAGCAGTACTTC. Translated: CASSLRQGERTYEQYF. The chain recombines TRBV27 with TRBJ2-7; 7 nucleotides align to TRBD1. Germline lookup yields CDR1 MNHEY and CDR2 SMNVEV (reference sequence). This CDR3 is 16 amino acids long. With V trimmed by 2 bases and J by 2 bases, 9 bases remained unmatched.

This clonotype came up a few times. The chain uses TRBV5-6 and TRBJ1-2; D is undetermined. The length of the CDR3 is 13 residues. The V gene's germline CDR1 is SGHDT and CDR2 YYEEEE. Trimming pared 4 bases from V and 0 bases from J, leaving 7 bases between. In nucleotides, the CDR3 is TGTGCCAGCAGCCTGAATGCTAACTATGGCTACACCTTC. Amino acids: CASSLNANYGYTF.

This clonotype came up a few times. The chain carries TRBV12-3 or TRBV12-4 and TRBJ2-1; 8 bases agree with TRBD2. The V and J ends lost 5 bases and 5 bases, in that order; junction bases with no gene match: 5. CDR3 length: 14 residues. The chain's CDR3 is CASSRGGKDNEQFF. CDR3 DNA sequence: TGTGCCAGCAGTCGGGGGGGGAAGGACAATGAGCAGTTCTTC.

The chain is built from TRBV7-9 and TRBJ1-6; tentatively, D is TRBD1 (5 bases). Germline assignment: CDR1 SEHNR and CDR2 FQNEAQ (reference sequence). The CDR3 length is 13 residues. V dropped 4 bases and J dropped 7 bases, with 8 bases sitting between them. The CDR3 bases are TGTGCCAGCAGCTCGGGACTGAATTCACCCCTCCACTTT. Translated: CASSSGLNSPLHF.

In this sample, this clonotype turned up many times. The CDR3 DNA reads as TGCGCCAGCAGCGGGACAGGGAGCATGAACACTGAAGCTTTCTTT. Translated: CASSGTGSMNTEAFF. The chain combines TRBV5-1 with TRBJ1-1; TRBD1 matches at 9 bases. Germline lookup yields CDR1 SGHRS and CDR2 YFSETQ. The CDR3 length is 15 residues. The junction had 4 bases not matched to a gene; V was cut back by 4 bases and J by 0 bases. The complete variable domain, with remaining parts taken from reference TRBV5-1 and TRBJ1-1, reads KAGVTQTPRYLIKTRGQQVTLSCSPISGHRSVSWYQQTPGQGLQFLFEYFSETQRNKGNFPGRFSGRQFSNSRSEMNVSTLELGDSALYLCASSGTGSMNTEAFFGQGTRLTVV.

The genes are TRBV27 and TRBJ2-7; D possibly uses TRBD1 or TRBD2 (5 bases each). The CDR3 is 13 amino acids. CDR1 MNHEY and CDR2 SMNVEV come from the germline V gene (reference sequence). The CDR3 here is CGTRGRDSYEQYF. DNA of the CDR3: TGTGGTACGAGGGGCAGAGACTCCTACGAGCAGTACTTC.

In this sample, this clonotype turned up many times. The chain carries TRBV7-2 and TRBJ2-3; 9 nucleotides agree with TRBD2. The CDR3 has 17 amino acids. Trimming took 2 bases from V and 1 from J; bases not matched to a gene: 7. Per the germline V gene, CDR1 is SGHTA and CDR2 is FQGNSA. The CDR3 here is CASSLWASGARTDTQYF. In nucleotides, the CDR3 is TGTGCCAGCAGCTTATGGGCTAGCGGGGCCCGCACAGATACGCAGTATTTT.

The rearrangement joins TRBV27 to TRBJ2-7; TRBD1 or TRBD2 may be the D gene (5 bases each). Germline V gene sequence: CDR1 MNHEY, CDR2 SMNVEV (reference sequence). This CDR3 has 15 amino acids. V dropped 7 bases and J dropped 9 bases, with 25 bases sitting between them. The CDR3 bases are TGTGCCAGCACCATTAGACCCCGGGGCGTTGGTTTGCAGTACTTC. As protein: CASTIRPRGVGLQYF.

This chain uses TRBV7-6 with TRBJ1-4, with D possibly being TRBD1 (6 bases). CDR1 is SGHVS and CDR2 is FNYEAQ in the germline V gene. The CDR3 totals 14 residues. Trimming cost V 4 bases and J 4 bases, with 10 bases left between them. CDR3 in DNA: TGTGCCAGCAGCTCAGACAGGAATAATGAAAAACTGTTTTTT. This sequence encodes CASSSDRNNEKLFF.

V usage is TRBV5-1 and J usage is TRBJ2-7; 8 nucleotides align to TRBD1. The CDR3 has 13 amino acids. CDR1 is SGHRS and CDR2 is YFSETQ in the germline V gene. With 7 bases clipped from V and 3 bases from J, the junction kept 6 bases outside the gene matches. This CDR3 is CASAHTGGYEQYF. In DNA, the CDR3 is TGCGCCAGCGCCCATACAGGGGGCTACGAGCAGTACTTC.

Many counts were recorded for this clonotype. The rearrangement uses TRBV10-3 and TRBJ2-1; 14 bases are shared with TRBD2. J gave up 5 bases and V 7 bases, and 10 bases lay outside the gene matches. Germline V gene sequence: CDR1 ENHRY, CDR2 SYGVKD. This CDR3 has 17 residues. This chain's CDR3 is CAITPNAGLAGDNEQFF. CDR3 DNA sequence: TGTGCCATCACTCCAAACGCGGGACTAGCGGGGGACAATGAGCAGTTCTTC.

The J gene is TRBJ1-5, the V gene TRBV12-3 or TRBV12-4; 10 bases match TRBD1. The CDR3 is 16 amino acids. Trimming at V came to 0 bases and at J to 6 bases, leaving 5 bases not matched to a gene. The CDR3 sequence: CASSLASGQGSQPQHF. CDR3 bases: TGTGCCAGCAGTTTAGCGTCGGGACAGGGGAGTCAGCCCCAGCATTTT.

This rearrangement joins TRBV7-2 to TRBJ1-4, with 9 nucleotides matching TRBD1. The germline V gene encodes CDR1 SGHTA and CDR2 FQGNSA. Trimming at V came to 1 base and at J to 7 bases, leaving 4 bases not matched to a gene. This CDR3 region has 15 residues. The CDR3 nucleotides are TGTGCCAGCAGCTTAGAGAGGGGACAGGGTGAAAAACTGTTTTTT. This sequence encodes CASSLERGQGEKLFF.

This clonotype was detected many times. The rearrangement uses TRBV7-8 and TRBJ2-7; no clear D gene. Germline V lookup: CDR1 SGHVS, CDR2 FQNEAQ. Trimming removed 6 bases from V and 1 base from J, with 7 bases in between. CDR3 length: 12 residues. CDR3: CASSESSYEQYF. DNA for the CDR3: TGTGCCAGCAGTGAGAGTTCCTACGAGCAGTACTTC.